This T cell receptor (beta chain) is drawn from a study of CD8+ T cells in alopecia areata. Study-level background: Tofacitinib therapy lasting 6 to 18 months was followed by 6 months off drug. General study points: Relative to normal scalp, lesional scalp, especially alopecia totalis/universalis, showed higher clonality.

This clone was observed a single time. Its antigen is undetermined. cDNA prepared by RNA extraction and subsequent reverse transcription served as the template for sequencing. Measured with immunoSEQ multiplex PCR; TCRdb has only the in-frame clones, and not every one. The table shows some 170,000 clones, with 50% to 70% occurring only once. PBMCs yielded sorted CD4+ and CD8+ T cells. This CDR3 is built from 15 residues. The germline CDR1 and CDR2 sequences are MNHEY and SMNVEV (reference sequence). V was clipped by 2 bases and J by 3 bases, with 11 bases between them. This TCR was sampled from a human donor with alopecia areata. The chain is built from TRBV27 and TRBJ1-5, with D possibly being TRBD1 (5 bases). This sample comprised CD4+ T cells sorted from blood, obtained at week 0. The CDR3 is CASSLMGTYNQPQHF. The CDR3 coding sequence is TGTGCCAGCAGTTTAATGGGGACGTACAATCAGCCCCAGCATTTT.